What follows are 7 T cell receptor beta chains derived from one specimen sequenced in a study of spatial heterogeneity in lung cancer. The time point denotes: sample taken at primary tumor resection. Sequencing was performed on whole RNA extracted from tumor and nontumor lung tissue, or from frozen PBMC, and the material was left unsorted. TCRdb called the 5' RACE reads again in MiXCR, with one record for every CDR3 protein. The sample yields some 23,000 distinct CDR3 sequences, 5.5% to 8.5% seen once. Sequenced here: PBMCs, sampled at surgery. The receptors shown here come from a male donor with early-stage non-small cell lung cancer.

Only a few counts were recorded for this clonotype. The V and J genes are TRBV7-9 and TRBJ1-5; TRBD1 is a possible D gene (5 bases). CDR1 is SEHNR and CDR2 is FQNEAQ in the germline V gene (reference sequence). The V and J ends lost 4 bases and 11 bases respectively, with 27 bases between them. The CDR3 has 17 residues. CDR3 bases: TGTGCCAGCAGCTATTCAGAGGGGCCCGGCCGTGAGGGAGCCCAGCATTTT. Its protein product is CASSYSEGPGREGAQHF.

This clonotype was counted ten times or more. The CDR3 coding sequence is TGCGCCAGCAGCTTGGCGACAGGGAGGGTGGACAATGAGCAGTTCTTC. It codes for CASSLATGRVDNEQFF. The rearrangement joins TRBV5-1 to TRBJ2-1, with D perhaps matching TRBD1 or TRBD2 (7 bases each). V was trimmed by 0 bases and J by 5 bases, leaving 15 bases between them. Germline CDR1 SGHRS, CDR2 YFSETQ. The CDR3 runs to 16 residues.

V is TRBV24-1 and J is TRBJ2-2; D is ambiguous. The V end lost 3 bases, the J end lost 8 bases, and 9 bases lay between the germline ends. This CDR3 has 13 residues. Germline V gene data show CDR1 as KGHDR and CDR2 as SFDVKD. The CDR3 DNA reads as TGTGCCACCAGTGATCGTCTTTGGGGGGAGCTGTTTTTT. It yields the protein CATSDRLWGELFF.

There are a few counts of this clonotype. The V call is TRBV28, the J call TRBJ2-5; no clear D gene. V lost 8 bases and J lost 4, with 20 bases in between. This CDR3 has 15 amino acids. CDR1 MDHEN and CDR2 SYDVKM come from the germline V gene. Written as DNA, the CDR3 is TGTGCCAGCGTCGCCAGACACGGATTGATAGAGACCCAGTACTTC. Translating it yields CASVARHGLIETQYF.

This clonotype was counted only a few times. This CDR3 reads CASSPVPTPGHNEQFF. CDR3 DNA sequence: TGTGCCAGTAGTCCCGTGCCTACCCCGGGGCACAATGAGCAGTTCTTC. The rearrangement uses TRBV19 and TRBJ2-1; either TRBD1 or TRBD2 may fit D (5 bases each). Germline V gives CDR1 LNHDA, CDR2 SQIVND (reference sequence). Trimming pared 5 bases from V and 5 bases from J, leaving 19 bases between. The CDR3 covers 16 residues.

Many counts were recorded for this clonotype. The chain couples TRBV5-1 to TRBJ2-6; D might be TRBD2 (5 bases). The V gene lost 0 bases and the J gene lost 2 bases, with 6 bases spanning the gap. Germline V gene data show CDR1 as SGHRS and CDR2 as YFSETQ. The CDR3 spans 15 residues. CDR3 sequence: CASSLVGAGANVLTF. CDR3 coding DNA: TGCGCCAGCAGCTTGGTCGGGGCTGGGGCCAACGTCCTGACTTTC.

V and J are TRBV19 and TRBJ2-2; D perhaps matches TRBD2 (5 bases). CDR3 length equals 15 residues. The V end was cut by 3 bases, the J end by 2 bases, with 10 bases between. Germline V gene sequence: CDR1 LNHDA, CDR2 SQIVND (reference sequence). In DNA, the CDR3 is TGTGCCAGTAGTATCTCGGACTCCAACACCGGGGAGCTGTTTTTT. This encodes CASSISDSNTGELFF. Filled out from reference TRBV19 and TRBJ2-2, the complete variable domain reads DGGITQSPKYLFRKEGQNVTLSCEQNLNHDAMYWYRQDPGQGLRLIYYSQIVNDFQKGDIAEGYSVSREKKESFPLTVTSAQKNPTAFYLCASSISDSNTGELFFGEGSRLTVL.